This T cell receptor (beta chain) was recovered during a study of T cell repertoires in cytomegalovirus infection. Across the study: In the study, CMV epitopes included recently identified HLA-C-restricted and well-studied HLA-B-restricted ones. Both a matching HLA type and CMV infection were indicated by public TCR beta signatures.

Deletions cut 6 bases from V and 5 bases from J, with 17 bases between. The CDR3 is 14 residues long. Study-wide points: Frequencies of public TCR beta families were cumulated, and this identified carriers of CMV plus the relevant HLA.

In its sample, this clonotype was seen a few times. Its antigen is still unknown. MiXCR, applied by TCRdb to the reads, yields one record per CDR3 protein. The profile shows approximately 270,000 distinct CDR3 sequences, 22% of them singletons. J is TRBJ2-7 and V is TRBV12-3 or TRBV12-4; D is possibly TRBD1 or TRBD2 (5 bases each). The origin of this receptor is a human donor in good health (CMV status not recorded). Some clones in this sample may be carry-over from other donors' samples. This specimen was cultured PBMCs, taken from culture after CMV antigen stimulation. The DNA for the CDR3 is TGTGCCAGCAGCACGACAGTCCCGGGGAACGAGCAGTACTTC. Translating it yields CASSTTVPGNEQYF.